The subject of this entry is one TCR beta chain. Assay execution took place at the deep level. In the original analysis: From ImmunoSEQ came sequences covering only the junction and carrying no quality scores, so filtering differed. Here immunoSEQ multiplex PCR was the method, and the copy in TCRdb shows in-frame clones only, minus some. V and J calls and clone size are copied from that table; D and trimming were computed from the DNA. The table shows about 990,000 clones, with more than 75% occurring only once. CDR1 and CDR2 (germline): LNHDA, SQIVND (reference sequence). CDR3 length: 14 residues. Deletions cut 2 bases from V and 6 bases from J, with 14 bases between. The sample originates from a study of shared clonotypes between healthy human individuals.

The source of this sequence is a man aged 18 to 30 in good health. Some clones in this sample may be carry-over from other donors' samples. V usage is TRBV19 and J usage is TRBJ2-7; D tentatively fits TRBD1 or TRBD2 (5 bases each). Sequencing input: memory CD4+ T cells from PBMCs. This sample's subset: CD45RA-negative fraction. In DNA form, the CDR3 reads TGTGCCAGTAGTATACGGCAGGGACCCTTCGAGCAGTACTTC. Translating gives CASSIRQGPFEQYF. Supplemented by reference TRBV19 and TRBJ2-7, the full variable domain reads DGGITQSPKYLFRKEGQNVTLSCEQNLNHDAMYWYRQDPGQGLRLIYYSQIVNDFQKGDIAEGYSVSREKKESFPLTVTSAQKNPTAFYLCASSIRQGPFEQYFGPGTRLTVT.